This entry lists 29 T cell receptor beta chains sequenced from one sample in a study of pediatric ulcerative colitis. The protocol was immunoSEQ multiplex PCR, while the TCRdb copy is restricted to in-frame clones and leaves out a portion. Among tens of thousands of clones listed, about 79% were seen once. Rectal tissue came from one to two pinch biopsies taken at colonoscopy. Sequencing was carried out using gut tissue. Source of these receptors: a girl aged 5 to 17 with moderate ulcerative colitis.

V is TRBV7-2 and J is TRBJ2-5; D is tentatively TRBD1 or TRBD2 (5 bases each). The CDR3 contains 15 residues. V was trimmed by 5 bases and J by 4 bases, leaving 17 bases between them. The germline CDR1 and CDR2 sequences are SGHTA and FQGNSA. The CDR3 loop is CASSNRDLSLETQYF. The CDR3 DNA reads as TGTGCCAGCAGCAACCGGGACCTAAGTCTAGAGACCCAGTACTTC.

Only a few counts were recorded for this clone. V gene TRBV7-3 combines with J gene TRBJ2-3, with no clear D. The CDR3 runs 15 residues. Trimming took off 4 bases at V and 3 bases at J, with 14 bases between the two ends. The germline V gene encodes CDR1 SGHTA and CDR2 FQGTGA. CDR3: CASSSQPGSTDTQYF. The CDR3 region has the DNA TGTGCCAGCAGCTCCCAACCCGGGTCGACAGATACGCAGTATTTT.

The J gene is TRBJ1-6, the V gene TRBV5-6, with D uncertain. CDR1 SGHDT and CDR2 YYEEEE come from the germline V gene. CDR3 size: 12 residues. V was cut by 3 bases and J by 10 bases, with 8 bases left in between. CDR3 region: CASSSVRSPLHF. CDR3 sequence (DNA): TGTGCCAGCAGCTCGGTCAGGTCACCCCTCCACTTT.

This chain uses TRBV15 with TRBJ1-4; TRBD1 matches 8 bases. The CDR3 loop spans 16 amino acids. CDR1 and CDR2 (germline): LNHNV, YYDKDF (reference sequence). J was trimmed by 7 bases and V by 0 bases; bases with no gene match: 7. CDR3 amino acids: CATSRDRGQGFEKLFF. As DNA, the CDR3 is TGTGCCACCAGCAGAGATCGAGGACAGGGTTTTGAAAAACTGTTTTTT.

The V and J genes are TRBV15 and TRBJ2-7, with 9 bases matching TRBD1. The CDR3 is 16 residues long. The V segment lost 3 bases and the J segment 3 bases; nucleotides outside the gene matches: 9. Germline V gene sequence: CDR1 LNHNV, CDR2 YYDKDF (reference sequence). CDR3 DNA: TGTGCCACCAGCAGTTCCCCCACAGGGGGCCTCTACGAGCAGTACTTC. It yields the protein CATSSSPTGGLYEQYF.

The chain links TRBV7-2 to TRBJ2-1, with D tentatively TRBD2 (6 bases). V was pared by 5 bases and J by 9 bases, with 17 bases between. Per the germline V gene, CDR1 is SGHTA and CDR2 is FQGNSA. The length of the CDR3 is 14 residues. DNA of the CDR3: TGTGCCAGCAGCCGGGACTCCTTGGGGGGTGAGCAGTTCTTC. This encodes CASSRDSLGGEQFF.

This clone was recorded only once. V is TRBV30 and J is TRBJ1-2; D might be TRBD1 (5 bases). The germline V and J ends were trimmed by 1 base and 1 base, with 16 bases remaining between them. The germline V gene encodes CDR1 GTSNPN and CDR2 SVGIG (reference sequence). The CDR3 has 16 residues. The CDR3 here is CAWSGRRGGVNYGYTF. The CDR3 coding sequence is TGTGCCTGGAGTGGGAGGCGGGGCGGTGTTAACTATGGCTACACCTTC.

The V call is TRBV7-2, the J call TRBJ2-5, with D unclear. Germline values: CDR1 SGHTA, CDR2 FQGNSA. This CDR3 region has 17 residues. Deletions cut 4 bases from V and 0 bases from J, with 18 bases between. For the CDR3, the DNA is TGTGCCAGCAGCTCGCCAACCGCCGGGTGGGACCAAGAGACCCAGTACTTC. Translated, it gives CASSSPTAGWDQETQYF.

This chain links TRBV7-8 with TRBJ2-3; weak D call: TRBD2 (5 bases). The CDR3 loop spans 15 amino acids. Trimming pared 0 bases from V and 5 bases from J, leaving 12 bases between. Germline V lookup: CDR1 SGHVS, CDR2 FQNEAQ. The CDR3 DNA sequence: TGTGCCAGCAGCTTAGCGGGAGAAGAGGGAGATACGCAGTATTTT. Translating it yields CASSLAGEEGDTQYF.

This chain uses TRBV9 with TRBJ1-2; TRBD1 matches 7 bases. The CDR3 runs to 12 residues. In germline, CDR1 is SGDLS, CDR2 YYNGEE. V dropped 2 bases and J dropped 11; count of bases not matched to a gene: 6. CDR3 residues: CASSVRQGPYTF. The CDR3 DNA reads as TGTGCCAGCAGCGTGCGACAGGGACCTTACACCTTC.

V usage is TRBV9 and J usage is TRBJ2-1; D remains ambiguous. V was clipped by 0 bases and J by 6 bases, with 13 bases between them. CDR1 SGDLS and CDR2 YYNGEE come from the germline V gene. This CDR3 comprises 15 residues. The CDR3 reads CASSVAGPMGNEQFF. In DNA form, the CDR3 reads TGTGCCAGCAGCGTAGCTGGGCCAATGGGCAATGAGCAGTTCTTC.

On this clone: A read error is likely here: a far larger clone is one base away. The J gene is TRBJ2-7, the V gene TRBV5-2; the DNA was not used to check the table's D call, TRBD2. TRBV5-2 is annotated as a pseudogene. The CDR3 runs to 18 residues. Here the CDR3 DNA reads TGTGCCAGCAGCCAACACTCTAGCGGGGGGCCTTCCTCCTACGAGCAGTACTTC. Its protein is CASSQHSSGGPSSYEQYF.

V gene TRBV6-5 combines with J gene TRBJ1-2, with TRBD1 identical over 7 bases. Germline V gene sequence: CDR1 MNHEY, CDR2 SVGAGI. The CDR3 runs to 14 residues. V lost 5 bases and J lost 2; bases outside the gene matches: 5. CDR3 region: CASSRTGRNYGYTF. The CDR3 DNA reads TGTGCCAGCAGTCGGACAGGTCGGAACTATGGCTACACCTTC.

The chain carries TRBV19 and TRBJ2-7; TRBD2 agrees at 14 bases. There are 13 residues in the CDR3. Germline V gene sequence: CDR1 LNHDA, CDR2 SQIVND (reference sequence). The J segment lost 6 bases and the V segment lost 10 bases, leaving 5 bases of the junction unmatched. The CDR3 nucleotides are TGTGCCACAGGGACTAGCGGGAGCTTCGAGCAGTACTTC. The encoded protein is CATGTSGSFEQYF.

The V call is TRBV10-3, the J call TRBJ1-1; the D gene is possibly TRBD1 (6 bases). Germline CDR1 and CDR2: ENHRY and SYGVKD. The ends were cut back, 11 bases at V and 0 bases at J, with 16 bases in the middle. This CDR3 region has 14 residues. CDR3 loop: CAASGGAMNTEAFF. The CDR3, as DNA: TGTGCCGCGAGCGGGGGGGCGATGAACACTGAAGCTTTCTTT.

This rearrangement joins TRBV4-1 to TRBJ1-5; D ambiguous. CDR1 MGHRA and CDR2 YSYEKL come from the germline V gene. The CDR3 is 13 residues long. V shed 5 bases and J shed 5 bases, with 10 bases lying between them. The CDR3 loop is CASSVTVYQPQHF. In DNA, the CDR3 is TGCGCCAGCAGCGTGACGGTCTATCAGCCCCAGCATTTT.

The rearrangement joins TRBV10-3 to TRBJ1-2; D gene unclear. The CDR3 extends over 12 amino acids. Looked up from germline, CDR1 is ENHRY and CDR2 is SYGVKD. Trimming shortened V by 3 bases and J by 6 bases, and 8 bases separated the two germline ends. CDR3 bases: TGTGCCATCAGTGATTTGACGGATGGCTACACCTTC. Translated, it gives CAISDLTDGYTF.

The chain links TRBV4-1 to TRBJ1-2; no clear D gene. Germline assignment: CDR1 MGHRA and CDR2 YSYEKL. The CDR3 extends over 19 amino acids. The ends were cut back, 0 bases at V and 3 bases at J, with 23 bases in the middle. DNA for the CDR3: TGCGCCAGCAGCCAAGATTCCGCAGGTCGTCTTACTGATCACTATGGCTACACCTTC. Its protein product is CASSQDSAGRLTDHYGYTF.

The chain recombines TRBV30 with TRBJ1-1; 7 positions match TRBD1. V lost 1 base and J lost 3; bases outside the gene matches: 8. The CDR3 runs to 15 residues. Germline lookup yields CDR1 GTSNPN and CDR2 SVGIG (reference sequence). CDR3 in DNA: TGTGCCTGGAGTGGGACAGGCGACATTTACACTGAAGCTTTCTTT. This codes for CAWSGTGDIYTEAFF.

The V gene is TRBV15, the J gene TRBJ2-6; D ambiguous. Germline-derived CDR1 and CDR2 are LNHNV and YYDKDF (reference sequence). CDR3 length: 17 residues. Trimming took off 0 bases at V and 2 bases at J, with 11 bases between the two ends. CDR3 loop: CATSRDIGVPGANVLTF. The CDR3 DNA reads TGTGCCACCAGCAGAGACATTGGGGTACCTGGGGCCAACGTCCTGACTTTC. The full variable domain, rest sourced from reference TRBV15 and TRBJ2-6, is DAMVIQNPRYQVTQFGKPVTLSCSQTLNHNVMYWYQQKSSQAPKLLFHYYDKDFNNEADTPDNFQSRRPNTSFCFLDIRSPGLGDTAMYLCATSRDIGVPGANVLTFGAGSRLTVL.

The chain employs TRBV5-6 and TRBJ1-3; no reliable D call. Germline values: CDR1 SGHDT, CDR2 YYEEEE. This CDR3 is 16 amino acids long. V lost 2 bases and J 4 bases, leaving 16 bases between the germline ends. The DNA for the CDR3 is TGTGCCAGCAGCTTCCCCCACAAAACCTCCGGAAACACCATATATTTT. It yields the protein CASSFPHKTSGNTIYF.

This chain uses TRBV7-9 with TRBJ1-1; no firm D call. The germline V gene has CDR1 SEHNR and CDR2 FQNEAQ (reference sequence). The CDR3 length is 13 residues. V lost 5 bases to trimming and J lost 8 bases, with 15 bases between them. The DNA for the CDR3 is TGTGCCAGCAGCCCCCAGGCGCAATGGGAAGCTTTCTTT. Its protein is CASSPQAQWEAFF.

J is TRBJ1-5 and V is TRBV30; no clear D. Germline V gene lookup returns CDR1 GTSNPN and CDR2 SVGIG (reference sequence). The CDR3 consists of 14 residues. V shed 1 base and J shed 5 bases, with 12 bases lying between them. Here the CDR3 reads CAWSGQGRHQPQHF. CDR3 sequence (DNA): TGTGCCTGGAGTGGACAAGGGAGACATCAGCCCCAGCATTTT.

This chain connects TRBV19 to TRBJ1-4, with TRBD1 identical over 8 bases. V gave up 4 bases and J gave up 3 bases; unmatched junction bases: 4. The CDR3 has 15 amino acids. Germline V gives CDR1 LNHDA, CDR2 SQIVND (reference sequence). This CDR3 reads CASSTQGEPNEKLFF. CDR3 bases: TGTGCCAGTAGTACACAGGGGGAACCTAATGAAAAACTGTTTTTT.

The chain joins TRBV7-9 to TRBJ2-7; no reliable D call. V was shortened by 2 bases and J by 3 bases, with 8 bases between the two germline ends. The CDR3 extends over 13 amino acids. Looked up from germline, CDR1 is SEHNR and CDR2 is FQNEAQ (reference sequence). CDR3 loop: CASSLSRSYEQYF. The CDR3 DNA is TGTGCCAGCAGCTTAAGTAGGAGCTACGAGCAGTACTTC.

CDR3 region: CAWSTFERGAFTDTQYF. The CDR3 region has the DNA TGTGCCTGGAGTACTTTCGAGCGGGGGGCTTTCACAGATACGCAGTATTTT. This sequence joins TRBV30 and TRBJ2-3; 9 bases map to TRBD2. This CDR3 has 17 residues. The V segment lost 2 bases and the J segment 2 bases; nucleotides outside the gene matches: 11. Germline CDR1 GTSNPN, CDR2 SVGIG (reference sequence).

The sample holds a few counts of this clone. This chain connects TRBV29-1 to TRBJ2-7, with no clear D. The CDR3 sequence is 11 residues long. V gave up 3 bases and J gave up 5 bases, with 8 bases separating them. Germline CDR1 is SQVTM and CDR2 is ANQGSEA. CDR3 sequence: CSVEEFHEQYF. The CDR3 DNA reads as TGCAGCGTTGAGGAGTTCCACGAGCAGTACTTC.

The rearrangement joins TRBV5-1 to TRBJ2-1; no definite D call. The V end lost 0 bases, the J end lost 7 bases, and 11 bases lay between the germline ends. The CDR3 is 14 amino acids. Germline assignment: CDR1 SGHRS and CDR2 YFSETQ. The CDR3 bases are TGCGCCAGCAGCTTGGTGTATGCTCGGAATGAGCAGTTCTTC. It encodes CASSLVYARNEQFF.

This clone was observed a handful of times. One junction end disagrees with the germline gene, perhaps due to a read error. This sequence joins TRBV7-6 and TRBJ1-2; tentatively, D is TRBD1 (5 bases). CDR3 length: 12 amino acids. Germline-derived CDR1 and CDR2 are SGHVS and FNYEAQ. The CDR3 is CASSPATVVGEF. The CDR3 region has the DNA TGTGCCAGCAGCCCAGCGACAGTAGTGGGTGAATTC.